This TCR beta chain was sequenced in a study of prognosis after radiotherapy for stage I lung cancer. Overall study: Medically, all non-small cell lung cancer patients were deemed inoperable. Radiotherapy: SBRT, 3 to 5 fractions, biologically effective dose at least 100 Gy.

The CDR3 has 17 amino acids. With 6 bases clipped from V and 0 bases from J, the junction kept 15 bases outside the gene matches. Germline CDR1 reads DFQATT; CDR2 reads SNEGSKA (reference sequence). Disease was node-negative on CT and PET/CT in all patients; none had prior chemotherapy, radiotherapy or other malignancies. Regarding the study as a whole: Among patients who developed distant metastases, Shannon entropy after stereotactic body radiation therapy was lower.

In the case of this clonotype: The antigen is unknown.

Two-round multiplex PCR, the amplification method, yielded TCR beta CDR3 from genomic DNA. The first PCR round targeted every TRBV and TRBJ gene with specific primers. TCRdb fed the multiplex PCR reads into MiXCR, producing one record per CDR3 protein. The table lists fewer than 40,000 distinct CDR3 sequences, under 40% of them singletons. V and J are TRBV20-1 and TRBJ2-7; 9 nucleotides agree with TRBD2. The sample was PBMCs, taken before or after stereotactic body radiation therapy (not recorded which). The TCR sequence derives from a donor aged 50 or older with non-small cell lung cancer. The CDR3 bases are TGCAGTGCAACCCGACTAGCGGTGGTCCCTATCTCCTACGAGCAGTACTTC. Translation gives CSATRLAVVPISYEQYF.